The rows below give T cell receptor beta chains drawn from one sample of a study of T-cell reconstitution after alpha-beta-depleted transplantation in children. TCRdb re-derived calls from the PCR reads in MiXCR, one entry per CDR3 protein. The profile shows around 490,000 distinct CDR3 sequences, approximately 10% of them singletons. The sequenced sample was PBMCs, mostly from graft donor cells, obtained 180 days after TCRalphabeta/CD19-depleted stem cell transplant. These TCRs come from a female patient aged 2 to 10 who had a stem cell transplant for aplastic anemia, so the T cells may come from the graft donor. Both conserved end residues are part of each CDR3. A D gene is named only where the DNA matches it firmly. Size is omitted from some rows. Given values are once, few, many or a class for expanded clones.

clone size	V gene	J gene	D gene	CDR3 protein	CDR3 DNA
-	TRBV20-1	TRBJ2-1	TRBD2	CSARVRRAGGSYNEQFF	TGCAGTGCTAGAGTCAGGCGGGCGGGAGGGTCGTACAATGAGCAGTTCTTC
-	TRBV20-1	TRBJ1-2	-	CSARRQGPVGDGCTF	TGCAGTGCTAGACGTCAGGGCCCCGTTGGGGACGGCTGCACCTTC
-	TRBV6-5	TRBJ2-2	-	CASSLTRGTNTGELFF	TGTGCCAGCTCCCTTACCCGGGGGACGAACACCGGGGAGCTGTTTTTT
-	TRBV19	TRBJ1-2	-	CASSRTANGYTF	TGTGCCAGTAGTAGGACAGCGAATGGCTACACCTTC
few	TRBV7-2	TRBJ2-2	-	CASSLVSGHTGELFF	TGTGCCAGCAGCTTAGTATCCGGACACACCGGGGAGCTGTTTTTT
-	TRBV6-2/TRBV6-3	TRBJ1-5	-	CASSYLREDQPQHF	TGTGCCAGCAGTTACCTGAGGGAGGATCAGCCCCAGCATTTT
few	TRBV20-1	TRBJ2-7	TRBD2	CSALELRTSATYEQYF	TGCAGTGCCCTAGAACTTCGGACTAGCGCCACCTACGAGCAGTACTTC
-	TRBV10-3	TRBJ2-4	-	CAISESTGWGVDIQYF	TGTGCCATCAGTGAGTCGACAGGTTGGGGGGTCGACATTCAGTACTTC
-	TRBV18	TRBJ1-4	-	CASSPRGGEKLFF	TGTGCCAGCTCACCGAGAGGAGGGGAAAAACTGTTTTTT
-	TRBV2	TRBJ2-5	-	CASEVQETQYF	TGTGCCAGCGAAGTTCAAGAGACCCAGTACTTC
few	TRBV25-1	TRBJ1-2	TRBD1	CASSPGVTGGRNGYTF	TGTGCCAGCAGTCCGGGAGTAACAGGGGGCAGGAATGGCTACACCTTC
few	TRBV4-1	TRBJ2-1	TRBD2	CASSPGRGADDYNEQFF	TGCGCCAGCAGCCCAGGGCGGGGGGCTGATGACTACAATGAGCAGTTCTTC
-	TRBV11-2	TRBJ1-2	TRBD1	CASSSPDRVNGYTF	TGTGCCAGCAGCTCCCCCGACAGGGTGAACGGCTACACCTTC
-	TRBV12-3/TRBV12-4	TRBJ2-5	-	CASSYRVRAQYF	TGTGCCAGCAGTTACAGGGTTCGGGCCCAGTACTTC
-	TRBV12-3/TRBV12-4	TRBJ1-4	-	CASSLVRDIRWEKLFF	TGTGCCAGCAGTTTAGTCCGGGACATCCGTTGGGAAAAACTGTTTTTT
-	TRBV20-1	TRBJ2-3	-	CSARTHTDTQYF	TGCAGTGCTAGAACCCACACAGATACGCAGTATTTT
-	TRBV11-2	TRBJ2-5	TRBD2	CASSPAGVETQYF	TGTGCCAGCAGCCCAGCGGGAGTTGAGACCCAGTACTTC
few	TRBV7-8	TRBJ1-5	-	CASSLASQGRQPQHF	TGTGCCAGCAGCTTAGCTTCTCAGGGACGACAGCCCCAGCATTTT
-	TRBV27	TRBJ2-5	-	CASKKRVQETQYF	TGTGCCAGCAAGAAGAGGGTTCAAGAGACCCAGTACTTC
few	TRBV2	TRBJ1-4	-	CASTPAQRNEKLFF	TGTGCCAGCACCCCAGCCCAACGGAATGAAAAACTGTTTTTT
-	TRBV15	TRBJ2-1	-	CATSRMPSNEQFF	TGTGCCACCAGCAGAATGCCGTCTAATGAGCAGTTCTTC
few	TRBV3-1	TRBJ2-5	-	CASSQDLREGETQYF	TGTGCCAGCAGCCAAGATCTGAGAGAGGGAGAGACCCAGTACTTC
many	TRBV29-1	TRBJ1-4	-	CSVQIRDQTTNEKLFF	TGCAGCGTACAGATACGGGACCAGACAACTAATGAAAAACTGTTTTTT
-	TRBV3-1	TRBJ1-2	-	CASSPPTLLGAYGYTF	TGTGCCAGCAGCCCTCCGACGCTCCTCGGGGCCTATGGCTACACCTTC
-	TRBV5-1	TRBJ2-5	-	CASHRGEKGRRREETQYF	TGCGCCAGCCACCGTGGGGAGAAGGGGAGAAGGAGGGAAGAGACCCAGTACTTC
many	TRBV5-1	TRBJ2-1	TRBD2	CASSFGLGQFF	TGCGCCAGCAGCTTCGGACTAGGGCAGTTCTTC
-	TRBV20-1	TRBJ2-7	-	CSAPPETFSYEQYF	TGCAGTGCGCCGCCGGAGACTTTCTCCTACGAGCAGTACTTC
many	TRBV4-3	TRBJ1-4	-	CASSQEGRATNEKLFF	TGCGCCAGCAGCCAAGAAGGCAGGGCAACTAATGAAAAACTGTTTTTT
-	TRBV5-1	TRBJ2-1	TRBD2	CASSLVPLPSGSGNEQFF	TGCGCCAGCAGCTTGGTACCCCTCCCTAGCGGGAGTGGGAATGAGCAGTTCTTC
-	TRBV28	TRBJ1-5	-	CASSFTGRSNQPQHF	TGTGCCAGCAGTTTTACGGGACGGAGCAATCAGCCCCAGCATTTT
few	TRBV4-1	TRBJ1-2	TRBD1	CASSQPGQVTRGYGYTF	TGCGCCAGCAGCCAACCTGGACAGGTTACTAGAGGCTATGGCTACACCTTC
-	TRBV20-1	TRBJ1-1	TRBD1	CSAAGTENTEAFF	TGCAGTGCTGCCGGGACAGAGAACACTGAAGCTTTCTTT
many	TRBV9	TRBJ2-7	-	CASSADHGEQYF	TGTGCCAGCAGCGCCGACCACGGGGAGCAGTACTTC
few	TRBV7-8	TRBJ2-7	-	CASSLLFRWAYEQYF	TGTGCCAGCAGCTTATTATTTAGGTGGGCGTACGAGCAGTACTTC